The T cell receptor (beta chain) described here comes from a study of blood T cell repertoires in COVID-19. Across the study: The cDNA or gDNA used as material had been derived from T cells, B-cell-depleted T cells, or PBMCs.

Sequencing was performed with immunoSEQ multiplex PCR; in TCRdb, only in-frame clones are kept and a portion is missing. The data hold approximately 140,000 clones, with around 90% observed a single time. The sample taken for sequencing was peripheral blood. This TCR was recovered from a woman between 55 and 75 years old with active or convalescent COVID-19.

Here the CDR3 reads CAISDKGAYGYTF. The CDR3 DNA is TGTGCCATCAGTGATAAAGGGGCCTATGGCTACACCTTC. The chain combines TRBV10-3 with TRBJ1-2; perhaps TRBD1 as D (5 bases). CDR3 size: 13 residues. Trimming left V 3 bases short and J 4 bases short, with 9 bases between. CDR1 and CDR2 from the germline V gene are ENHRY and SYGVKD.